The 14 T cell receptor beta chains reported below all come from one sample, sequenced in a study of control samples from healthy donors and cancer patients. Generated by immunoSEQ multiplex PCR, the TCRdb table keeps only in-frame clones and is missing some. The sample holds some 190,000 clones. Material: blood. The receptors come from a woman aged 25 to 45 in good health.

The DNA for the CDR3 is TGTGCCAGCAGCCAAGTGGGGGGGAGCGAGCAGTACTTC. Translating it yields CASSQVGGSEQYF. The gene calls are TRBV3-1 (or the pseudogene TRBV3-2) and TRBJ2-7; 7 nucleotides agree with TRBD2. Germline lookup yields CDR1 LGHDT and CDR2 YNNKEL (reference sequence). The V gene end was trimmed by 1 base and the J gene end by 6 bases; junction bases not matched to a gene: 3. This CDR3 region has 13 residues.

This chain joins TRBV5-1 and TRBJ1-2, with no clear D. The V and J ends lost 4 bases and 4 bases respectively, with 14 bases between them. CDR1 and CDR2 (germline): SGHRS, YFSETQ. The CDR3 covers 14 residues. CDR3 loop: CASSPSGGAYGYTF. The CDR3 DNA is TGCGCCAGCAGCCCCTCGGGAGGAGCCTATGGCTACACCTTC.

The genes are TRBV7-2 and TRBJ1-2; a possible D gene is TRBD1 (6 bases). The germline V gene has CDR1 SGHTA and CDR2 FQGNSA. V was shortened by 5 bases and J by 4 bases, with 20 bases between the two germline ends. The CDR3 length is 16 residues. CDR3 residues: CASSPTRTGKPYGYTF. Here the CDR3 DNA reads TGTGCCAGCAGCCCTACCCGTACAGGGAAGCCCTATGGCTACACCTTC.

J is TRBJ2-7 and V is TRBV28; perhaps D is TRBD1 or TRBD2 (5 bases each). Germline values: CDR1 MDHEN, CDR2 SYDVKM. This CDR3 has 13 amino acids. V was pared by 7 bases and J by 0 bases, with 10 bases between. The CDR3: CASTHGASYEQYF. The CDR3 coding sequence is TGTGCCAGCACCCACGGGGCCTCCTACGAGCAGTACTTC.

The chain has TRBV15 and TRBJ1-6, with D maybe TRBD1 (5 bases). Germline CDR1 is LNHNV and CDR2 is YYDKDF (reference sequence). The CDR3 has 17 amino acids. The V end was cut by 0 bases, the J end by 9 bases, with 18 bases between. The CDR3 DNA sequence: TGTGCCACCAGCAGAGATACCCCGGCAGGGAATACTTCACCCCTCCACTTT. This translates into CATSRDTPAGNTSPLHF.

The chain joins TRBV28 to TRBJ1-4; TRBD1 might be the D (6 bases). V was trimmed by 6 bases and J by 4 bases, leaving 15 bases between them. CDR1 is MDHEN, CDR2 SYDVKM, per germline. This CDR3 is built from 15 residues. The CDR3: CASSFLRGINEKLFF. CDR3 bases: TGTGCCAGCAGCTTCTTAAGGGGGATTAATGAAAAACTGTTTTTT. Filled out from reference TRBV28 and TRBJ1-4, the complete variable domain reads DVKVTQSSRYLVKRTGEKVFLECVQDMDHENMFWYRQDPGLGLRLIYFSYDVKMKEKGDIPEGYSVSREKKERFSLILESASTNQTSMYLCASSFLRGINEKLFFGSGTQLSVL.

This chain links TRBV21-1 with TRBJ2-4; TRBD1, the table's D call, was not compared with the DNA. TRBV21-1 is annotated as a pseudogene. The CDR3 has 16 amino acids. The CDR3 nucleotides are TGTGCCAGAAGCCTTCGACAGGGGGTAGCCAAAAACATTCAGTACTTC. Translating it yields CARSLRQGVAKNIQYF.

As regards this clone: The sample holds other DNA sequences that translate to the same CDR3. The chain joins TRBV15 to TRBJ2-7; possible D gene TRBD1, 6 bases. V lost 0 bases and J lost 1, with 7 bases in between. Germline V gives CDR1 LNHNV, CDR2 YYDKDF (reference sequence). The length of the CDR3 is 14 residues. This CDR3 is CATSRDRGSYEQYF. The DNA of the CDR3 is TGTGCCACCAGCAGAGACAGGGGATCCTACGAGCAGTACTTC.

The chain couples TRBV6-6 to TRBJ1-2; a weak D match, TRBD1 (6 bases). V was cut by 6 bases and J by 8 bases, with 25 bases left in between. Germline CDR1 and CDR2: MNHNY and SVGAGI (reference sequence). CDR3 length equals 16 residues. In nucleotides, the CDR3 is TGTGCCAGCAGACCCTCCGGGGGGGGGCAGGTCGGAGGCTACACCTTC. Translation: CASRPSGGGQVGGYTF.

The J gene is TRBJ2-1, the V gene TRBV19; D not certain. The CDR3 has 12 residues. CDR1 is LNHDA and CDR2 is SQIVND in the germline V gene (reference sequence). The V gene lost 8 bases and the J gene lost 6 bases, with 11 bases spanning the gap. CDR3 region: CASGLWGNEQFF. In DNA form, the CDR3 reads TGTGCCAGTGGCCTTTGGGGCAATGAGCAGTTCTTC.

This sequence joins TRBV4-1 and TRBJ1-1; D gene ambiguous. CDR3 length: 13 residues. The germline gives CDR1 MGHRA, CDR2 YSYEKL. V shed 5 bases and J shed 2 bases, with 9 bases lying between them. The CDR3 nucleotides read TGCGCCAGCAGCACCGGGATTAACACTGAAGCTTTCTTT. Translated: CASSTGINTEAFF.

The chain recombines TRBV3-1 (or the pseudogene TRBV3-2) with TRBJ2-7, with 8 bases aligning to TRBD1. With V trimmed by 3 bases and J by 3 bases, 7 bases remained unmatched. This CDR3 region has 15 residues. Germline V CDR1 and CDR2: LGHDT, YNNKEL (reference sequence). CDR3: CASSHGQGNSYEQYF. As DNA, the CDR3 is TGTGCCAGCAGCCATGGACAGGGTAACAGCTACGAGCAGTACTTC.

Here the CDR3 reads CASSLSASFTGGEQYF. The DNA of the CDR3 is TGTGCCAGCAGCCTCTCGGCTAGCTTCACCGGAGGGGAGCAGTACTTC. The V call is TRBV11-2, the J call TRBJ2-7; the D gene is possibly TRBD2 (6 bases). Trimming shortened V by 5 bases and J by 7 bases, and 24 bases separated the two germline ends. CDR3 length: 16 amino acids. Germline V lookup: CDR1 SGHAT, CDR2 FQNNGV.

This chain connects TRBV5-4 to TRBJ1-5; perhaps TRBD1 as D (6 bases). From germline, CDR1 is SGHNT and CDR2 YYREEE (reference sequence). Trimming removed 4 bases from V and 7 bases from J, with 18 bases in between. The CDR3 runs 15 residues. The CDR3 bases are TGTGCCAGCAGCGTCCGGGACATCCCAACCCAGCCCCAGCATTTT. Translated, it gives CASSVRDIPTQPQHF.